The rows below give T cell receptor beta chains drawn from one sample of a study of T cell responses to AZD1222 COVID-19 vaccine. Profiling relied on immunoSEQ multiplex PCR, and the TCRdb table lists in-frame clones only, not all of them. In the table there are 100,000 to 150,000 clones, about nine tenths of which are singletons. Source: peripheral blood, taken on day 0 of AZD1222 vaccination. The source is an adult in good health. CDR3s include the opening cysteine and the closing phenylalanine or tryptophan. The order of the fields is clone size, CDR3 length, J gene, D gene, V gene, CDR3 DNA, CDR3 protein. The D gene is left open where the match is weak. Size tells how often a clone was seen (once, few, many) or the class of an expanded clone, and some rows leave it out.

- 13 TRBJ1-5 - TRBV18 TGTGCCAGCTCAGACGATAACTATCAGCCCCAGCATTTT CASSDDNYQPQHF
- 17 TRBJ1-5 - TRBV4-3 TGCGCCAGCAGCCAAGTTCGCTTTCGACAGGAAAATCAGCCCCAGCATTTT CASSQVRFRQENQPQHF
- 13 TRBJ1-1 TRBD1 TRBV5-1 TGCGCCAGCAGCTCGACAGGGAGACCCCAGGCTTTCTTT CASSSTGRPQAFF
- 15 TRBJ2-1 - TRBV5-6 TGTGCCAGCAGAATTTCGCCGATAACCTACAATGAGCAGTTCTTC CASRISPITYNEQFF
- 13 TRBJ1-1 TRBD1 TRBV10-2 TGCGCCAGCTCGGGACAGTGGAACACTGAAGCTTTCTTT CASSGQWNTEAFF
- 14 TRBJ1-6 - TRBV19 TGTGCCAGTAGTATAGATCCGGTTTATTCACCCCTCCACTTT CASSIDPVYSPLHF
once 14 TRBJ2-2 - TRBV19 TGTGCCAGTAGACTAGCCCGGAACACCGGGGAGCTGTTTTTT CASRLARNTGELFF
few 12 TRBJ2-7 - TRBV2 TGTGCCAGCAGATCGACGCCCTACGAGCAGTACTTC CASRSTPYEQYF
- 15 TRBJ2-2 - TRBV9 TGTGCCAGCAGCGTAGCAGGGCGGTCCACCGGGGAGCTGTTTTTT CASSVAGRSTGELFF
- 12 TRBJ1-2 - TRBV9 TGTGCCAGCAGCGTAGCGGGTGGTGGCTACACCTTC CASSVAGGGYTF
- 13 TRBJ1-2 - TRBV5-6 TGTGCCAGCAGCTTTCCGGCCCTCTATGGCTACACCTTC CASSFPALYGYTF
- 14 TRBJ2-5 - TRBV20-1 TGCAGTGCCAGTAACCCCGTTCTCCAAGAGACCCAGTACTTC CSASNPVLQETQYF
few 13 TRBJ2-7 - TRBV5-6 TGTGCCAGCAGCCTCGGGGTCTCCTACGAGCAGTACTTC CASSLGVSYEQYF
- 12 TRBJ1-5 - TRBV6-1 TGTGCCAGCAGTGAAGGAAATCAGCCCCAGCATTTT CASSEGNQPQHF
- 17 TRBJ2-2 TRBD2 TRBV10-3 TGTGCCATCAGGAGGGGGATGGCGGGGGGTAATCCCGGGGAGCTGTTTTTT CAIRRGMAGGNPGELFF
- 16 TRBJ1-3 - TRBV4-3 TGCGCCAGCAGCCAAGGATTGGGGGCTGGCGGAAACACCATATATTTT CASSQGLGAGGNTIYF
few 13 TRBJ1-2 - TRBV3-1/TRBV3-2 TGTGCCAGCAGCCCGGGGGGCAGACATGGCTACACCTTC CASSPGGRHGYTF
- 15 TRBJ1-6 - TRBV9 TGTGCCAGCAGCGTAGAAGGGGCGCGGGGGTCACCCCTCCACTTT CASSVEGARGSPLHF
- 13 TRBJ1-5 - TRBV19 TGTGCCAGTAGTGTGGGACCCGATCAGCCCCAGCATTTT CASSVGPDQPQHF
- 16 TRBJ2-1 - TRBV9 TGTGCCAGCAGCGTAGCCCTCTCGGACCGGTACAATGAGCAGTTCTTC CASSVALSDRYNEQFF
- 14 TRBJ1-5 - TRBV24-1 TGTGCCACCAGTGATGACACAGGGTACCAGCCCCAGCATTTT CATSDDTGYQPQHF
- 17 TRBJ2-2 - TRBV7-9 TGTGCCAGCAGCAAAGGTCGACCGGGACAAAACACCGGGGAGCTGTTTTTT CASSKGRPGQNTGELFF
- 13 TRBJ2-1 - TRBV5-4 TGTGCCAGCCGAGGGACGGTATACAATGAGCAGTTCTTC CASRGTVYNEQFF
- 15 TRBJ2-2 TRBD2 TRBV3-1/TRBV3-2 TGTGCCAGCAGCCATCCTAGCGGCCGCACCGGGGAGCTGTTTTTT CASSHPSGRTGELFF
- 17 TRBJ2-1 - TRBV19 TGTGCCAGTAGTATCTTTCCGTTGGGGAGCTCCTACAATGAGCAGTTCTTC CASSIFPLGSSYNEQFF
few 13 TRBJ1-5 TRBD1 TRBV10-1 TGCGCCAGCAGTGCAGGGGGGAATCAGCCCCAGCATTTT CASSAGGNQPQHF
- 15 TRBJ1-1 - TRBV7-9 TGTGCCAGCAGCTTTTCAGCGCAGGCGATGACTGAAGCTTTCTTT CASSFSAQAMTEAFF
- 12 TRBJ2-7 - TRBV2 TGTGCCACAGTGGACCTAAGCTACGAGCAGTACTTC CATVDLSYEQYF
- 13 TRBJ1-6 - TRBV12-3/TRBV12-4 TGTGCCAGCAGTTTAGGGTCAGCTTCACCCCTCCACTTT CASSLGSASPLHF
once 16 TRBJ1-4 - TRBV7-8 TGTGCCAGCAGCCTCGGAATCGTACAGGGTGGAGAAAAACTGTTTTTT CASSLGIVQGGEKLFF
- 15 TRBJ2-5 TRBD1 TRBV5-6 TGTGCCAGCAGCTTGGAGGCGGCAGGGGGTAAGACCCAGTACTTC CASSLEAAGGKTQYF
- 15 TRBJ2-7 - TRBV7-3 TGTGCCAGCAGCCCCCAGGGTGGTAGCTCCTACGAGCAGTACTTC CASSPQGGSSYEQYF
- 12 TRBJ1-2 - TRBV28 TGTGCCAGCACTGATCTTAACTATGGCTACACCTTC CASTDLNYGYTF
- 16 TRBJ1-2 TRBD1 TRBV18 TGTGCCAGCTCATCATATATTGACAGGGGGGATACTGGCTACACCTTC CASSSYIDRGDTGYTF
- 18 TRBJ1-6 - TRBV19 TGTGCCAGTAGTATAGGGCAGAATAATCGTTTCGGGAATTCACCCCTCCACTTT CASSIGQNNRFGNSPLHF
- 13 TRBJ1-5 - TRBV18 TGTGCCAGCTCACCGGGAGATTATCAGCCCCAGCATTTT CASSPGDYQPQHF
- 13 TRBJ1-5 TRBD1 TRBV3-1/TRBV3-2 TGTGCCAGCAGCCGGGGACAGGCTATGGCCCAGCATTTT CASSRGQAMAQHF
- 15 TRBJ2-1 TRBD2 TRBV2 TGTGCCAGCGTGCGTCTAGCGGGGGTATACAATGAGCAGTTCTTC CASVRLAGVYNEQFF
- 16 TRBJ1-6 - TRBV10-3 TGTGCCATCAGTGAGAGAGGACAGCTCAATAATTCACCCCTCCACTTT CAISERGQLNNSPLHF
- 12 TRBJ1-5 - TRBV7-9 TGTGCCAGCAGCCCCTCCAATCAGCCCCAGCATTTT CASSPSNQPQHF